The 23 T cell receptor beta chains below come from one sample, sequenced in a study of cytomegalovirus exposure and HLA in healthy donors (dated by TCRdb to the late 2010s). The library relied on the immunoSEQ multiplex PCR assay. A mixture of 60 forward primers for TCR Vbeta segments and 13 reverse primers for TCR Jbeta segments was used in the multiplex PCR. TCRdb holds this immuneACCESS table with in-frame rearrangements only. Some clones are missing; in checked studies, unresolved V genes explain under half, and the rest has no known cause. In this sample the table shows fewer than 200,000 clones, less than 80% of which occur a single time. Of the sample, 0.7% to 0.85% falls within the top ten clones. Material: PBMCs. These receptor sequences come from a female donor in good health and CMV-seronegative.

CDR3 sequence (DNA): TGTGCCAGCAGCAGGGGGCGAGGCTATGGCTACACCTTC. Amino acids: CASSRGRGYGYTF. V gene TRBV28 combines with J gene TRBJ1-2; TRBD1 aligns across 8 bases. Germline V gene data show CDR1 as MDHEN and CDR2 as SYDVKM. V dropped 6 bases and J dropped 4; count of bases not matched to a gene: 4. This CDR3 contains 13 residues.

The V call is TRBV4-3, the J call TRBJ2-7; possibly TRBD2 for D (6 bases). This CDR3 is built from 15 residues. V lost 1 base, J lost 7 bases, and 17 bases lay in between. Germline loops: CDR1 LGHNA, CDR2 YSLEER. The CDR3 loop reads CASSQGRGGSYEQYF. The CDR3 DNA follows: TGCGCCAGCAGCCAAGGGCGGGGCGGAAGCTATGAGCAGTACTTC.

The chain is built from TRBV7-2 and TRBJ2-7; 9 bases match TRBD1. With 1 base clipped from V and 6 bases from J, the junction kept 13 bases outside the gene matches. Germline V gives CDR1 SGHTA, CDR2 FQGNSA. The CDR3 covers 17 residues. The CDR3 nucleotides are TGTGCCAGCAGCTTAGTGTTTATCCCGGGACAGGGTATCGAGCAGTACTTC. Protein product: CASSLVFIPGQGIEQYF.

This chain links TRBV11-2 with TRBJ2-3; 8 bases map to TRBD1. The CDR3 has 14 residues. Germline V CDR1 and CDR2: SGHAT, FQNNGV. Trimming removed 6 bases from V and 3 bases from J; junction bases left unmatched: 5. The CDR3 nucleotides are TGTGCCAGCAGTCAAGACAGGGGAACAGATACGCAGTATTTT. It codes for CASSQDRGTDTQYF.

The chain combines TRBV6-4 with TRBJ2-3; a weak D match, TRBD2 (6 bases). The CDR3 consists of 20 residues. In germline, CDR1 is MRHNA, CDR2 SNTAGT. V lost 0 bases to trimming and J lost 3 bases, with 25 bases between them. The CDR3 here is CASSDSHRRVWGNRTDTQYF. CDR3 DNA: TGTGCCAGCAGTGACTCACATAGGAGGGTCTGGGGAAATAGAACAGATACGCAGTATTTT.

In its sample, this clone was seen a few times. V usage is TRBV27 and J usage is TRBJ2-7; the D gene is possibly TRBD1 (7 bases). Germline loops: CDR1 MNHEY, CDR2 SMNVEV (reference sequence). The CDR3 runs 15 residues. Trimming left V 3 bases short and J 0 bases short, with 12 bases between. Here the CDR3 DNA reads TGTGCCAGCAGTTTTCAGGGGGGCCTCTCCTACGAGCAGTACTTC. Its translation: CASSFQGGLSYEQYF.

The chain carries TRBV7-9 and TRBJ2-1, with D possibly being TRBD2 (5 bases). Germline V gene sequence: CDR1 SEHNR, CDR2 FQNEAQ (reference sequence). The V end lost 2 bases, the J end lost 4 bases, and 24 bases lay between the germline ends. The CDR3 length is 19 residues. For the CDR3, the DNA is TGTGCCAGCAGCTTACGTCGAGGGTTTGGTAGGATCGTTTACAATGAGCAGTTCTTC. Amino acids: CASSLRRGFGRIVYNEQFF.

In its sample, this clone was seen once. The J gene is TRBJ1-1, the V gene TRBV7-2; D not certain. The CDR3 has 13 amino acids. CDR1 and CDR2 (germline): SGHTA, FQGNSA. V lost 0 bases and J 10 bases, leaving 12 bases between the germline ends. The CDR3 loop is CASSLATRAPAFF. CDR3 DNA: TGTGCCAGCAGCTTAGCGACGAGGGCCCCAGCTTTCTTT. The entire variable domain, with the rest obtained from reference TRBV7-2 and TRBJ1-1, is as follows: GAGVSQSPSNKVTEKGKDVELRCDPISGHTALYWYRQSLGQGLEFLIYFQGNSAPDKSGLPSDRFSAERTGGSVSTLTIQRTQQEDSAVYLCASSLATRAPAFFGQGTRLTVV.

The rearrangement links TRBV27 to TRBJ1-2, with 10 bases aligning to TRBD1. Losses at the gene ends were 0 bases for V and 3 bases for J; bases not matched to a gene: 10. Germline V CDR1 and CDR2: MNHEY, SMNVEV (reference sequence). The CDR3 length is 18 residues. The CDR3 reads CASSLSDRGKPPYYGYTF. CDR3 nucleotide sequence: TGTGCCAGCAGTTTATCGGACAGGGGGAAACCCCCCTACTATGGCTACACCTTC.

As for this clone: One junction end disagrees with the germline gene, perhaps due to a read error. The rearrangement uses TRBV7-7 and TRBJ2-7, with 7 bases lining up with TRBD2. Germline V lookup: CDR1 SSHAT, CDR2 FNYEAQ (reference sequence). CDR3 length: 11 residues. The CDR3 region has the DNA TGTGCCAGCAGCTTAAGCGGGACTGTTGACTTC. This gives the protein CASSLSGTVDF. The variable domain in full, with the rest retrieved from reference TRBV7-7 and TRBJ2-7, is GAGVSQSPRYKVTKRGQDVTLRCDPISSHATLYWYQQALGQGPEFLTYFNYEAQPDKSGLPSDRFSAERPEGSISTLTIQRTEQRDSAMYRCASSLSGTVDFGPGTRLTVT.

The chain links TRBV10-3 to TRBJ1-5; D unresolved. The germline V gene encodes CDR1 ENHRY and CDR2 SYGVKD. This CDR3 has 12 amino acids. The V and J ends lost 8 bases and 5 bases respectively, with 10 bases between them. CDR3 sequence: CAIFHRDQPQHF. The CDR3 coding sequence is TGTGCCATCTTTCACCGCGATCAGCCCCAGCATTTT.

J is TRBJ2-7 and V is TRBV6-4, with 7 nucleotides matching TRBD1. The CDR3 spans 12 residues. Germline loops: CDR1 MRHNA, CDR2 SNTAGT. The junction had 6 bases not matched to a gene; V was cut back by 4 bases and J by 9 bases. Here the CDR3 DNA reads TGTGCCAGCAGTGGGGGACAGCATTGGCAGTACTTC. It is translated as CASSGGQHWQYF.

This chain connects TRBV5-6 to TRBJ1-2, with no clear D. The CDR3 totals 13 residues. Trimming cost V 3 bases and J 4 bases, with 10 bases left between them. The germline V gene encodes CDR1 SGHDT and CDR2 YYEEEE. CDR3 loop: CASSSDGLYGYTF. CDR3 coding DNA: TGTGCCAGCAGCTCGGACGGACTCTATGGCTACACCTTC.

V gene TRBV27 combines with J gene TRBJ1-2; TRBD1 agrees at 10 bases. Trimming removed 5 bases from V and 2 bases from J; junction bases left unmatched: 11. From germline, CDR1 is MNHEY and CDR2 SMNVEV (reference sequence). The CDR3 is 17 residues long. The CDR3 is CASSRTGTGVRNYGYTF. Here the CDR3 DNA reads TGTGCCAGCAGTAGAACCGGGACAGGGGTCCGCAACTATGGCTACACCTTC.

This sequence joins TRBV7-9 and TRBJ2-1, with 14 nucleotides matching TRBD2. The CDR3 is made up of 18 amino acids. The V gene's germline CDR1 is SEHNR and CDR2 FQNEAQ (reference sequence). V shed 9 bases and J 3 bases; nucleotides not matched to a gene: 13. This CDR3 reads CASIGLAGGQILYNEQFF. CDR3 DNA sequence: TGTGCCAGTATTGGACTAGCGGGAGGCCAGATTCTCTACAATGAGCAGTTCTTC.

V and J are TRBV10-3 and TRBJ1-1; a possible D gene is TRBD1 (6 bases). Trimming cost V 7 bases and J 3 bases, with 12 bases left between them. Germline V CDR1 and CDR2: ENHRY, SYGVKD. This CDR3 spans 13 amino acids. DNA of the CDR3: TGTGCCATCAAGTCCCAGGGGCACACTGAAGCTTTCTTT. It translates to CAIKSQGHTEAFF.

This sequence joins TRBV11-3 and TRBJ2-2, with D possibly TRBD2 on 5 matching bases. The V gene's germline CDR1 is SGHNT and CDR2 YENEEA. This CDR3 contains 15 residues. The germline V and J ends were trimmed by 1 base and 7 bases, with 13 bases remaining between them. The CDR3 sequence is CASSLGLAPGGELFF. The CDR3 bases are TGTGCCAGCAGCTTAGGGCTAGCCCCCGGCGGGGAGCTGTTTTTT.

The rearrangement uses TRBV11-1 and TRBJ2-1, with TRBD2 as a possible D gene (6 bases). V lost 8 bases to trimming and J lost 8 bases, with 22 bases between them. The CDR3 is made up of 15 amino acids. Per the germline V gene, CDR1 is SGHAT and CDR2 is FQDESV (reference sequence). The CDR3 DNA sequence: TGTGCCAGCGCACCTTGGAGGGAAGCTTCGGATGAGCAGTTCTTC. Its translation: CASAPWREASDEQFF.

The rearrangement uses TRBV7-8 and TRBJ1-1, with a weak D call TRBD1 (5 bases). With 5 bases removed from V and 4 bases from J, the gap between germline ends came to 23 bases. Germline values: CDR1 SGHVS, CDR2 FQNEAQ. CDR3 size: 17 residues. The CDR3 loop is CASSEIVGLQGATEAFF. The CDR3 DNA reads TGTGCCAGCAGCGAAATAGTCGGATTGCAGGGCGCCACTGAAGCTTTCTTT. Using reference TRBV7-8 and TRBJ1-1 for the parts outside the CDR3, the full variable domain is GAGVSQSPRYKVAKRGQDVALRCDPISGHVSLFWYQQALGQGPEFLTYFQNEAQLDKSGLPSDRFFAERPEGSVSTLKIQRTQQEDSAVYLCASSEIVGLQGATEAFFGQGTRLTVV.

The V call is TRBV29-1, the J call TRBJ2-7, with 9 bases that match TRBD2. Germline V gene lookup returns CDR1 SQVTM and CDR2 ANQGSEA. Trimming took 4 bases from V and 6 from J; bases not matched to a gene: 1. The CDR3 has 11 residues. In DNA form, the CDR3 reads TGCAGCGTTGCGACTAGCGGCGAGCAGTACTTC. It yields the protein CSVATSGEQYF.

The genes are TRBV19 and TRBJ1-5, with TRBD1 as a possible D gene (5 bases). The germline V gene has CDR1 LNHDA and CDR2 SQIVND (reference sequence). The germline V and J ends were trimmed by 2 bases and 3 bases, with 8 bases remaining between them. The CDR3 has 14 residues. CDR3 in DNA: TGTGCCAGTAGTATAACCAGGGCCAATCAGCCCCAGCATTTT. This gives the protein CASSITRANQPQHF.

This chain joins TRBV6-5 and TRBJ1-3, with D hard to call. Trimming removed 7 bases from V and 0 bases from J, with 13 bases in between. CDR1 and CDR2 (germline): MNHEY, SVGAGI. This CDR3 has 15 residues. This CDR3 reads CASKTPSGSGNTIYF. In DNA form, the CDR3 reads TGTGCCAGCAAAACACCCTCAGGCTCTGGAAACACCATATATTTT.

The chain recombines TRBV11-2 with TRBJ2-5, with TRBD1 matching over 8 bases. J gave up 2 bases and V 5 bases, and 4 bases lay outside the gene matches. The CDR3 is 14 amino acids. The V gene's germline CDR1 is SGHAT and CDR2 FQNNGV. CDR3 sequence (DNA): TGTGCCAGCAGCAAAGACAGGGGACAAGAGACCCAGTACTTC. Encoded protein: CASSKDRGQETQYF.